What follows is one T cell receptor (beta chain) and its context. Its antigen is unidentified. The record originates from a study of siplizumab effects on memory and regulatory T cells. This CDR3 region has 17 residues. V was clipped by 6 bases and J by 5 bases; unmatched bases: 7. Looked up from germline, CDR1 is ENHRY and CDR2 is SYGVKD. Study results and caveats: Major contributors to the alloresponse seemed to be naive T cells, which also appeared more diverse than memory cells. Proliferating Tregs' suppressive function in siplizumab cultures went unconfirmed. Alloreactive sequences traceable to unstimulated CD4+ memory cells were significantly reduced by siplizumab. Poor capture below about 10^-5 frequency left most alloreactive clones unmapped to unstimulated subsets.

Only in-frame clones appear in the TCRdb table, and some are missing; sequencing was by immunoSEQ multiplex PCR. The sample contains some 110,000 clones, over 90% of which appear only once. The origin of this receptor is a human donor in good health. The V and J genes are TRBV10-3 and TRBJ2-1, with TRBD2 identical over 16 bases. Material: Tregs sorted from blood. DNA of the CDR3: TGTGCCATCAGGGGGACTAGCGGGAGGGCGCGCGACAATGAGCAGTTCTTC. It encodes CAIRGTSGRARDNEQFF.